This TCR beta chain comes out of a study of blood T cells in healthy people across ages. Findings and caveats of the study: Underestimates were what the diversity estimates from one million T cells were considered to be.

Alongside a J-beta primer mix, a sample-barcoded 5' primer served in a second PCR lasting about 7 to 11 cycles. Using its own MiXCR run on the 5' RACE reads, TCRdb lists one record per CDR3 protein. The table records some 1.4 million distinct CDR3 sequences, approximately 40% of them present only once. With respect to this clonotype: Its target is unknown.

This TCR derives from a young woman in good health. Sequenced: blood.

CDR3 protein: CASRTGLAGAYEQYF. For the CDR3, the DNA is TGTGCCAGCAGAACGGGACTAGCGGGAGCTTACGAGCAGTACTTC. V is TRBV12-3 or TRBV12-4 and J is TRBJ2-7, with 14 nucleotides matching TRBD2. V trimming: 6 bases; J trimming: 4 bases; junction bases outside the gene matches: 5. CDR3 length: 15 amino acids.